This is a list of T cell receptor beta chains from one sample in a study of Graves' ophthalmopathy and Graves' hyperthyroidism. MiXCR was run by TCRdb on the multiplex PCR reads, yielding one entry per CDR3 protein. The top ten hold under 3.5% of the sample, which has approximately 640,000 distinct CDR3 sequences, about 41% seen once. Sequenced: peripheral blood. The receptors derive from an adult man with Graves' ophthalmopathy. Both conserved end residues are part of each CDR3.

v_call: TRBV20-1
cdr3_aa: CSARLVGTGNQPQHF

v_call: TRBV25-1
cdr3_aa: CASLVWTGISGYTF

v_call: TRBV20-1
cdr3_aa: CSARDPGQGMGETQYF

v_call: TRBV7-9
cdr3_aa: CASSLGGGHQPRHF

v_call: TRBV2
cdr3_aa: CASSQLQGEKLFF

v_call: TRBV25-1
cdr3_aa: CASRGTSGGELDTQYF

v_call: TRBV5-8
cdr3_aa: CASSSPGHTEAFF

v_call: TRBV5-1
cdr3_aa: CASSLGGGDYEQYF

v_call: TRBV30
cdr3_aa: CAWKAGELFF

v_call: TRBV15
cdr3_aa: CATSRDSGGFTEAFF

v_call: TRBV10-3
cdr3_aa: CAISEGSYIAEAFF

v_call: TRBV10-3
cdr3_aa: CASRAGVEETQYF

v_call: TRBV25-1
cdr3_aa: CASSELAGGRGETQYF

v_call: TRBV20-1
cdr3_aa: CSARDWTEPNQPQHF

v_call: TRBV9
cdr3_aa: CASSVGHGGETQYF

v_call: TRBV7-9
cdr3_aa: CASSLDDGGTEQETQYF

v_call: TRBV20-1
cdr3_aa: CSAMRVRDAYQETQYF

v_call: TRBV5-1
cdr3_aa: CASSLQGARSVGTEAFF

v_call: TRBV10-3
cdr3_aa: CASSYVSGGNSPLHF

v_call: TRBV30
cdr3_aa: CAWATGGSKEKLFF

v_call: TRBV7-9
cdr3_aa: CASSTTGTGYEQYF

v_call: TRBV29-1
cdr3_aa: CSVGGYTF

v_call: TRBV12-3/TRBV12-4
cdr3_aa: CASSQQGRNNSPLHF

v_call: TRBV25-1
cdr3_aa: CASSSSGTYTQYF

v_call: TRBV6-6
cdr3_aa: CASTGLEGRGYGYTF

v_call: TRBV19
cdr3_aa: CASYPGAHTSHQPQHF

v_call: TRBV6-5
cdr3_aa: CASSRPTGSSNQPQHF

v_call: TRBV9
cdr3_aa: CASSVGSPGANVLTF

v_call: TRBV6-5
cdr3_aa: CASSYSRELNYEQYF

v_call: TRBV12-3/TRBV12-4
cdr3_aa: CASSLDYFTDTQYF

v_call: TRBV4-3
cdr3_aa: CASSRDREVTQYF

v_call: TRBV10-3
cdr3_aa: CATLGQVSTDTQYF

v_call: TRBV7-3
cdr3_aa: CASSKDRGNSGANVLTF

v_call: TRBV20-1
cdr3_aa: CSARDVGTGSNEKLFF

v_call: TRBV6-6
cdr3_aa: CASSRTVDGYTF

v_call: TRBV30
cdr3_aa: CAYLRAGGYGYTF

v_call: TRBV29-1
cdr3_aa: CSDGGTGWADKTQYF

v_call: TRBV10-3
cdr3_aa: CAISGLGGSYEQYF

v_call: TRBV25-1
cdr3_aa: CASSYCRTGADTEAFF

v_call: TRBV6-5
cdr3_aa: CASSYPGHKAFF

v_call: TRBV5-1
cdr3_aa: CASSWDRTGETQYF

v_call: TRBV25-1
cdr3_aa: CASSESPQDSYGYTF

v_call: TRBV15
cdr3_aa: CATSSPQHF

v_call: TRBV19
cdr3_aa: CASSTRTSGMGETQYF